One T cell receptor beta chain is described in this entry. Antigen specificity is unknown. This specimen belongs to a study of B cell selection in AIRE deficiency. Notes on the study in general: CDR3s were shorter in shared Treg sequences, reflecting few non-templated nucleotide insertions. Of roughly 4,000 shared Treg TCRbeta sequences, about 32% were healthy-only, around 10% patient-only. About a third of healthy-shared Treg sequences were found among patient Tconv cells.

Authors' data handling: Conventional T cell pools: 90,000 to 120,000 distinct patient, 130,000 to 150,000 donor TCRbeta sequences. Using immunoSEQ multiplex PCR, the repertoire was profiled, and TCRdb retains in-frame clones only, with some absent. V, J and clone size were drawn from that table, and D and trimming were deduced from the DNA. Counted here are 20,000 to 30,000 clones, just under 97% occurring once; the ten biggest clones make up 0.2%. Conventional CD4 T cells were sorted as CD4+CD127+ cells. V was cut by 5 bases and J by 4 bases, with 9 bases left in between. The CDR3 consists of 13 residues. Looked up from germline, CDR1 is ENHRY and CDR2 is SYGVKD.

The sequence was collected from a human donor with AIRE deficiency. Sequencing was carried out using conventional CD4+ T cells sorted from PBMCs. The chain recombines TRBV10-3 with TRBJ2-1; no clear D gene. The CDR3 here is CAISPDGYNEQFF. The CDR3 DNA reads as TGTGCCATCAGTCCGGACGGATACAATGAGCAGTTCTTC.